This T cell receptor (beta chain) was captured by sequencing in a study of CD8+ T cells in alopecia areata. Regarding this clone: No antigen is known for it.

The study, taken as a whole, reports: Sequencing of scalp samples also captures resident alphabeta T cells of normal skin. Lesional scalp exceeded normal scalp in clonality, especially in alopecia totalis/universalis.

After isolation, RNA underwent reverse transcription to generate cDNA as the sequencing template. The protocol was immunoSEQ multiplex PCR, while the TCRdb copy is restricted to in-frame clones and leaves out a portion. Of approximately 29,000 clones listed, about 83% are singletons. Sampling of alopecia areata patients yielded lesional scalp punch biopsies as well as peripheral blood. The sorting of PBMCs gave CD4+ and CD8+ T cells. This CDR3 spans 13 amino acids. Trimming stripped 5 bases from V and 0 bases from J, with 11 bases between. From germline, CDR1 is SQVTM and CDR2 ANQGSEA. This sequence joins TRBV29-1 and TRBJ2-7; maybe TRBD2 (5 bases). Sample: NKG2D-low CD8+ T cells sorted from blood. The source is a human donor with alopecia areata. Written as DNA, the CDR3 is TGCAGCGTTTTGGACTCATCCTCCTACGAGCAGTACTTC. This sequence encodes CSVLDSSSYEQYF.